This T cell receptor (beta chain) was recovered during a study of identical twins. This CDR3 has 14 amino acids. Germline V CDR1 and CDR2: PRHDT, FYEKMQ (reference sequence). Trimming removed 0 bases at V and 6 bases at J, with 11 bases between. Each CDR3 protein is one row after TCRdb ran MiXCR on the 5' RACE reads. Among approximately 210,000 distinct CDR3 sequences listed, approximately 7.1% were seen once. This clonotype has a handful of counts. These data also formed part of another study, on T cells expressing NK-cell markers.

The chain has TRBV13 and TRBJ1-2; no clear D. The receptor was derived from a woman between 18 and 30 years old in good health. The specimen was CD8+ T cells sorted from blood. CDR3 nucleotide sequence: TGTGCCAGCAGCTTAGGGAGGAGCGTAGATGGCTACACCTTC. Protein sequence: CASSLGRSVDGYTF.